These 30 T cell receptor beta chains originate from one sample sequenced in a study of cytomegalovirus exposure and HLA in healthy donors. With 60 Vbeta and 13 Jbeta primers, the PCR was carried out. TCRdb's table, derived via immunoSEQ multiplex PCR, lists solely in-frame clones and lacks some. The data contain over 85,000 clones, nearly 80% of them seen just once; the ten biggest clones take up 1% to 1.5%. Specimen: PBMCs. These receptors were collected from a woman in her twenties or thirties in good health and CMV-seronegative.

This chain joins TRBV4-3 and TRBJ2-3; 9 nucleotides align to TRBD2. The V and J ends lost 4 bases and 4 bases, in that order; junction bases with no gene match: 9. The CDR3 runs 16 residues. Germline-derived CDR1 and CDR2 are LGHNA and YSLEER. The CDR3 region is CASSLSFGGRADTQYF. The CDR3 coding sequence is TGCGCCAGCAGCCTCAGTTTCGGCGGGAGGGCAGATACGCAGTATTTT.

The chain carries TRBV5-6 and TRBJ1-2; D gene ambiguous. Germline-derived CDR1 and CDR2 are SGHDT and YYEEEE. Deletions cut 1 base from V and 3 bases from J, with 10 bases between. This CDR3 comprises 14 residues. In DNA, the CDR3 is TGTGCCAGCAGCTTGTTACAGATGCACTATGGCTACACCTTC. Translated, it gives CASSLLQMHYGYTF.

The chain links TRBV7-9 to TRBJ2-5; weak D call: TRBD2 (6 bases). CDR3 length: 15 residues. V was pared by 0 bases and J by 3 bases, with 11 bases between. Germline assignment: CDR1 SEHNR and CDR2 FQNEAQ (reference sequence). The CDR3 here is CASSLARGTEETQYF. The CDR3 coding sequence is TGTGCCAGCAGCTTAGCTCGGGGGACGGAAGAGACCCAGTACTTC.

V usage is TRBV14 and J usage is TRBJ2-1, with 10 bases fitting TRBD1. Germline V gene sequence: CDR1 SGHDN, CDR2 FVKESK. J was trimmed by 1 base and V by 4 bases; bases with no gene match: 7. The CDR3 has 17 residues. CDR3 nucleotides: TGTGCCAGCAGCCTTTTACCGGGACAGGGGTCCTACAATGAGCAGTTCTTC. Its translation is CASSLLPGQGSYNEQFF.

For the CDR3, the DNA is TGCAGCGTTGAAGATCTGGGCGGGGGCCCTGGGGGCTACACCTTC. Translating it yields CSVEDLGGGPGGYTF. The genes are TRBV29-1 and TRBJ1-2, with D perhaps matching TRBD1 (6 bases). V lost 0 bases to trimming and J lost 8 bases, with 19 bases between them. The length of the CDR3 is 15 residues. Germline CDR1 reads SQVTM; CDR2 reads ANQGSEA.

The rearrangement joins TRBV4-3 to TRBJ2-7; 9 nucleotides align to TRBD1. The CDR3 has 15 amino acids. V was clipped by 3 bases and J by 5 bases; unmatched bases: 8. Germline values: CDR1 LGHNA, CDR2 YSLEER. The CDR3 coding sequence is TGCGCCAGCAGCCACACCGGGACAGGGCTGGACGAGCAGTACTTC. Translating gives CASSHTGTGLDEQYF.

This chain joins TRBV15 and TRBJ2-1; D is perhaps TRBD2 (5 bases). Germline-derived CDR1 and CDR2 are LNHNV and YYDKDF (reference sequence). V was clipped by 4 bases and J by 3 bases, with 10 bases between them. The CDR3 is 14 residues long. CDR3 sequence reads: CATSKDYYYNEQFF. CDR3 coding DNA: TGTGCCACCAGCAAAGACTACTACTACAATGAGCAGTTCTTC.

The V call is TRBV6-1, the J call TRBJ1-1; weak D call: TRBD1 (6 bases). The V gene lost 4 bases and the J gene lost 9 bases, with 15 bases spanning the gap. This CDR3 is 13 amino acids long. Germline V gene data show CDR1 as MNHNS and CDR2 as SASEGT. CDR3 protein: CASSVGQSDQAFF. The CDR3, as DNA: TGTGCCAGCAGTGTTGGACAGAGTGACCAAGCTTTCTTT.

This clone appeared once. The V call is TRBV7-2, the J call TRBJ1-5; D unclear. CDR1 SGHTA and CDR2 FQGNSA come from the germline V gene. V was pared by 0 bases and J by 1 base, with 7 bases between. The CDR3 length is 15 residues. DNA of the CDR3: TGTGCCAGCAGCTTAGCGGGCAGGAGCAATCAGCCCCAGCATTTT. Amino acids: CASSLAGRSNQPQHF.

This chain joins TRBV28 and TRBJ1-5, with 9 positions matching TRBD1. The length of the CDR3 is 14 residues. Germline V gene lookup returns CDR1 MDHEN and CDR2 SYDVKM. Trimming at V came to 8 bases and at J to 5 bases, leaving 7 bases not matched to a gene. CDR3 DNA: TGTGCCAGCTATACAGGGGGCTCTTATCAGCCCCAGCATTTT. It specifies CASYTGGSYQPQHF.

V gene TRBV7-3 combines with J gene TRBJ2-5; TRBD2 matches 7 bases. Per germline, CDR1 SGHTA and CDR2 FQGTGA. V was pared by 0 bases and J by 3 bases, with 1 base of the junction left unmatched. The CDR3 has 14 residues. The CDR3 DNA follows: TGTGCCAGCAGCTTAACGGGGGGGAAAGAGACCCAGTACTTC. It is translated as CASSLTGGKETQYF.

The chain joins TRBV18 to TRBJ1-1, with no clear D. Trimming shortened V by 3 bases and J by 1 base, and 9 bases separated the two germline ends. Germline V lookup: CDR1 KGHSH, CDR2 LQKENI. The CDR3 is made up of 14 amino acids. In DNA form, the CDR3 reads TGTGCCAGCTCACCTCTGTCTTCGAACACTGAAGCTTTCTTT. Its protein product is CASSPLSSNTEAFF.

The chain links TRBV11-2 to TRBJ1-3; tentative D call: TRBD1 (6 bases). The CDR3 spans 14 residues. V shed 5 bases and J shed 2 bases, with 10 bases lying between them. Germline V gene lookup returns CDR1 SGHAT and CDR2 FQNNGV. In DNA, the CDR3 is TGTGCCAGCAGCACTGGACAGCCTGGAAACACCATATATTTT. It specifies CASSTGQPGNTIYF. Full variable domain (remainder filled in from reference TRBV11-2 and TRBJ1-3): EAGVAQSPRYKIIEKRQSVAFWCNPISGHATLYWYQQILGQGPKLLIQFQNNGVVDDSQLPKDRFSAERLKGVDSTLKIQPAKLEDSAVYLCASSTGQPGNTIYFGEGSWLTVV.

The gene calls are TRBV27 and TRBJ1-2, with 7 bases that match TRBD1. The CDR3 extends over 14 amino acids. J gave up 0 bases and V 5 bases, and 3 bases lay outside the gene matches. Germline V gene sequence: CDR1 MNHEY, CDR2 SMNVEV (reference sequence). This chain's CDR3 is CASSQGGTNYGYTF. CDR3 coding DNA: TGTGCCAGCAGTCAGGGGGGAACTAACTATGGCTACACCTTC.

The chain recombines TRBV5-1 with TRBJ2-7; no firm D call. Trimming took 4 bases from V and 3 from J, leaving 11 bases between them. Germline CDR1 SGHRS, CDR2 YFSETQ. The CDR3 sequence is 13 residues long. Here the CDR3 DNA reads TGCGCCAGCAGCGTAGTTCCGCTCTACGAGCAGTACTTC. Translating it yields CASSVVPLYEQYF.

The chain employs TRBV6-5 and TRBJ2-7, with D possibly matching TRBD2 (6 bases). CDR1 is MNHEY, CDR2 SVGAGI, per germline. The CDR3 is made up of 14 amino acids. The ends were cut back, 8 bases at V and 0 bases at J, with 14 bases in the middle. Here the CDR3 reads CASGVRGSSYEQYF. In DNA, the CDR3 is TGTGCCAGCGGGGTTCGGGGGAGCTCCTACGAGCAGTACTTC.

This chain joins TRBV28 and TRBJ1-1, with 8 bases that match TRBD1. Germline V lookup: CDR1 MDHEN, CDR2 SYDVKM. The CDR3 loop spans 16 amino acids. V lost 2 bases to trimming and J lost 1 base; unmatched junction nucleotides: 6. For the CDR3, the DNA is TGTGCCAGCAGTTTACCAGGGACAGGTCGGAACACTGAAGCTTTCTTT. Translated: CASSLPGTGRNTEAFF.

V usage is TRBV28 and J usage is TRBJ2-7, with D tentatively TRBD1 (6 bases). The V and J ends lost 3 bases and 4 bases respectively, with 13 bases between them. The V gene's germline CDR1 is MDHEN and CDR2 SYDVKM. The CDR3 extends over 14 amino acids. The CDR3 sequence: CASSFGQPLYEQYF. The CDR3 DNA follows: TGTGCCAGCAGTTTCGGACAGCCGTTGTACGAGCAGTACTTC.

The chain combines TRBV28 with TRBJ1-2; unclear D gene. The CDR3 totals 11 residues. Trimming took off 6 bases at V and 8 bases at J, with 10 bases between the two ends. Germline V gene lookup returns CDR1 MDHEN and CDR2 SYDVKM. CDR3 protein: CASSGVLGYTF. DNA for the CDR3: TGTGCCAGCAGCGGGGTCTTAGGCTACACCTTC.

This clone was detected only once. The J gene is TRBJ2-5, the V gene TRBV4-3, with TRBD1 identical over 9 bases. The DNA end is a closer match to TRBJ2-7, so the J assignment may be wrong. The CDR3 runs to 13 residues. Germline V gene sequence: CDR1 LGHNA, CDR2 YSLEER. CDR3 residues: CASSQQTGGEQYF. CDR3 DNA: TGCGCCAGCAGCCAGCAGACAGGGGGCGAGCAGTACTTC.

The rearrangement uses TRBV2 and TRBJ2-1; 9 bases align to TRBD1. Trimming cost V 3 bases and J 8 bases; bases outside gene matches: 8. Per the germline V gene, CDR1 is SNHLY and CDR2 is FYNNEI. The CDR3 length is 15 residues. CDR3 bases: TGTGCCAGCAGTGACCCGACAGGGGGAAGCGATGAGCAGTTCTTC. Translating gives CASSDPTGGSDEQFF.

The chain is built from TRBV7-8 and TRBJ2-5, with TRBD1 matching 7 bases. CDR1 is SGHVS and CDR2 is FQNEAQ in the germline V gene. J gave up 4 bases and V 2 bases, and 7 bases lay outside the gene matches. This CDR3 is built from 15 residues. CDR3 nucleotides: TGTGCCAGCAGCTTAAGACAGGGAAATAGAGAGACCCAGTACTTC. Translation gives CASSLRQGNRETQYF.

The chain joins TRBV10-3 to TRBJ2-3, with D possibly TRBD2 on 6 matching bases. This CDR3 has 14 amino acids. With 4 bases removed from V and 6 bases from J, the gap between germline ends came to 14 bases. The V gene's germline CDR1 is ENHRY and CDR2 SYGVKD. This CDR3 reads CAISAQDTSDTQYF. In nucleotides, the CDR3 is TGTGCCATCAGTGCCCAGGATACTAGCGATACGCAGTATTTT.

This rearrangement joins TRBV4-1 to TRBJ2-2; the D gene is possibly TRBD2 (5 bases). Germline V gene sequence: CDR1 MGHRA, CDR2 YSYEKL. Trimming stripped 1 base from V and 1 base from J, with 10 bases between. The CDR3 contains 16 residues. CDR3 DNA: TGCGCCAGCAGCCAAGCCCCTAGCTTGAACACCGGGGAGCTGTTTTTT. This encodes CASSQAPSLNTGELFF.

The genes are TRBV7-2 and TRBJ1-5, with 8 bases fitting TRBD1. This CDR3 has 14 amino acids. CDR1 SGHTA and CDR2 FQGNSA come from the germline V gene. V dropped 3 bases and J dropped 5; count of bases not matched to a gene: 3. CDR3 sequence (DNA): TGTGCCAGCAGCTTCGGGGGACAGGATCAGCCCCAGCATTTT. It is translated as CASSFGGQDQPQHF.

This chain joins TRBV5-4 and TRBJ2-1, with 14 bases lining up with TRBD2. The germline CDR1 and CDR2 sequences are SGHNT and YYREEE (reference sequence). This CDR3 has 16 residues. The V segment lost 4 bases and the J segment 10 bases; nucleotides outside the gene matches: 10. CDR3 sequence: CASSPGLAGGRGEQFF. CDR3 DNA sequence: TGTGCCAGCAGCCCCGGACTAGCGGGGGGCCGGGGGGAGCAGTTCTTC.

This chain joins TRBV4-1 and TRBJ2-2; D remains ambiguous. The V and J ends lost 0 bases and 5 bases respectively, with 7 bases between them. From germline, CDR1 is MGHRA and CDR2 YSYEKL. CDR3 size: 14 residues. CDR3 amino acids: CASSQDEETGELFF. CDR3 DNA sequence: TGCGCCAGCAGCCAAGATGAGGAAACCGGGGAGCTGTTTTTT.

The gene calls are TRBV6-5 and TRBJ2-7, with 9 bases that match TRBD1. With V trimmed by 4 bases and J by 4 bases, 5 bases remained unmatched. Germline CDR1 MNHEY, CDR2 SVGAGI. The CDR3 has 14 residues. The CDR3 DNA reads as TGTGCCAGCAGTTTCACCGGGACAGGGTACGAGCAGTACTTC. This codes for CASSFTGTGYEQYF.

The chain links TRBV28 to TRBJ1-5, with TRBD1 as a possible D gene (6 bases). Germline CDR1 reads MDHEN; CDR2 reads SYDVKM. The V end was cut by 10 bases, the J end by 8 bases, with 21 bases between. The CDR3 sequence is 14 residues long. This chain's CDR3 is CATLVSGVTEPQHF. The CDR3, as DNA: TGTGCCACCCTCGTCTCAGGGGTAACGGAGCCCCAGCATTTT.

The chain employs TRBV30 and TRBJ2-1; possible D gene TRBD1, 6 bases. The germline V gene encodes CDR1 GTSNPN and CDR2 SVGIG (reference sequence). V gave up 3 bases and J gave up 6 bases, with 12 bases separating them. CDR3 length equals 13 residues. Written as DNA, the CDR3 is TGTGCCTGGAGATCAAGGGGGACCAATGAGCAGTTCTTC. Its translation is CAWRSRGTNEQFF.